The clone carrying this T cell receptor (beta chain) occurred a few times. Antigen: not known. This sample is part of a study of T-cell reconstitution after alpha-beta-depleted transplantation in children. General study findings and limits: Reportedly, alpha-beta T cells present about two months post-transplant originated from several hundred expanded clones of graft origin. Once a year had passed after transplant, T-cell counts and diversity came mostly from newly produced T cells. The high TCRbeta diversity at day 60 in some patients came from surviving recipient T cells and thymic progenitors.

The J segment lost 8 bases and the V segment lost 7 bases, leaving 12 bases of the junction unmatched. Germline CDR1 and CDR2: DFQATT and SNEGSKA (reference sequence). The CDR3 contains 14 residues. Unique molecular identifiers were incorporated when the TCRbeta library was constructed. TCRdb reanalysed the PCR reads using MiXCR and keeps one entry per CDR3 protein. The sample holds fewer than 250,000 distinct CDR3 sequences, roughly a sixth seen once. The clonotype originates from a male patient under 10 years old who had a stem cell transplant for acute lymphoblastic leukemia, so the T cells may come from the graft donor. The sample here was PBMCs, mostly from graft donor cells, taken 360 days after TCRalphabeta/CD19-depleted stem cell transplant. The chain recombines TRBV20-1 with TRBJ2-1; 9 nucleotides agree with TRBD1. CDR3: CSVPGQGAVYEQFF. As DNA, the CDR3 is TGCAGTGTCCCGGGACAGGGAGCGGTCTATGAGCAGTTCTTC.